The rows below give T cell receptor beta chains drawn from one sample of a study of spatial heterogeneity in lung cancer. TCRdb fed the 5' RACE reads into MiXCR, producing one record per CDR3 protein. The sample gives some 96,000 distinct CDR3 sequences, around 4.3% of which show up once; approximately 21% is in the top ten. The material sequenced was lung tumor tissue, taken at surgery. Receptors originate from a male donor with early-stage non-small cell lung cancer. Both conserved end residues are part of each CDR3. The D gene is left open where the match is weak. Size values are once, few and many counts, or a class for expanded clones, and some rows have none.

cdr3_nt | cdr3_aa | j_call | v_call | d_call | clone_size
TGTGCCAGCAGCTTAGGGGCTACTAGCGCTCGCTCCTACGAGCAGTACTTC | CASSLGATSARSYEQYF | TRBJ2-7 | TRBV7-3 | TRBD2 | .
TGTGCCAGCGGGGACAATCAGCCCCAGCATTTT | CASGDNQPQHF | TRBJ1-5 | TRBV27 | . | many
TGTGCCAGCAGCTTAGTCTTGGGACCCAAGGAGCAGTACTTC | CASSLVLGPKEQYF | TRBJ2-7 | TRBV7-9 | . | many
TGTGCCTGCGCCGCCCTATTTGGCTCCTACAATGAGCAGTTCTTC | CACAALFGSYNEQFF | TRBJ2-1 | TRBV12-3/TRBV12-4 | . | .
TGTGCCAGCAGCTCGACCGGGACAAATCCCAAAAATCCGCAAGAGACCCAGTACTTC | CASSSTGTNPKNPQETQYF | TRBJ2-5 | TRBV7-9 | . | many
TGTGCCTGGTCGGGGGGTAACGAGCCCCAGCATTTT | CAWSGGNEPQHF | TRBJ1-5 | TRBV30 | . | many
TGTGCCAGCAGTTCAAAGCCGGGACTAGGTACAGATACGCAGTATTTT | CASSSKPGLGTDTQYF | TRBJ2-3 | TRBV28 | TRBD2 | few
TGCAGTGCTAGAGAACTGGGCAGCCCGGGCGCCGGGGAGCTGTTTTTT | CSARELGSPGAGELFF | TRBJ2-2 | TRBV20-1 | . | .
TGTGCCAGCAGCCAAAGGGCGGGCACAGATACGCAGTATTTT | CASSQRAGTDTQYF | TRBJ2-3 | TRBV7-2 | . | many
TGTGCCAGCAGTTACTCGACTCCCCTTGGCTACACCTTC | CASSYSTPLGYTF | TRBJ1-2 | TRBV6-2/TRBV6-3 | . | many
TGCAGCGTTTTGGACAGGGGGCTGTCAGATACGCAGTATTTT | CSVLDRGLSDTQYF | TRBJ2-3 | TRBV29-1 | TRBD1 | .
TGTGCCAGCAGTGATCGTAGGACAAACACTGAAGCTTTCTTT | CASSDRRTNTEAFF | TRBJ1-1 | TRBV2 | . | .
TGTGCCAGCAGCGTAGTGGCTACCGGGGCCAACGTCCTGACTTTC | CASSVVATGANVLTF | TRBJ2-6 | TRBV9 | . | many
TGTGCCACCAGCAGCAGCCCTATCCCCAGGAATGAGCAGTTCTTC | CATSSSPIPRNEQFF | TRBJ2-1 | TRBV15 | . | many
TGTGCCAGCACCCGACAGGGAAAGAAAGCCGGGGAGCTGTTTTTT | CASTRQGKKAGELFF | TRBJ2-2 | TRBV7-9 | TRBD1 | .
TGTGCCAGCAGGTCACCCGGCCCTACTGTCAATGAGCAGTTCTTC | CASRSPGPTVNEQFF | TRBJ2-1 | TRBV28 | . | many
TGTGCCAGCAGTTGGGGTAATGAAGGTCCTAACGAGCAGTACTTC | CASSWGNEGPNEQYF | TRBJ2-7 | TRBV6-5 | . | many
TGTGCCAGCTCCCCCTCCGCGGACCCTTACAATGAGCAGTTCTTC | CASSPSADPYNEQFF | TRBJ2-1 | TRBV27 | . | few
TGTGCCAGCAGGCAAAAGTTCGACAGCGCTCTAGACTATGGCTACACCTTC | CASRQKFDSALDYGYTF | TRBJ1-2 | TRBV3-1 | . | .
TGTGCCAGCAGTTCCGATAAACAGGGGGATCGGAATTCACCCCTCCACTTT | CASSSDKQGDRNSPLHF | TRBJ1-6 | TRBV27 | TRBD1 | many
TGCGCCAGCAGCCAGGACCGGGGGCACACTGAAGCTTTCTTT | CASSQDRGHTEAFF | TRBJ1-1 | TRBV4-1 | . | many
TGTGCCAGCAGCTTCGCGTTAGCGGGAGAATGGAATGAGCAGTTCTTC | CASSFALAGEWNEQFF | TRBJ2-1 | TRBV11-2 | TRBD2 | .
TGTGCCAGCAGTGATTGGAGGGTCAACTCTGGAAACACCATATATTTT | CASSDWRVNSGNTIYF | TRBJ1-3 | TRBV6-1 | . | .
TGCAGTGCTAGAGATCCCCGGTCCCAAGAGACCCAGTACTTC | CSARDPRSQETQYF | TRBJ2-5 | TRBV20-1 | . | many
TGCAGTGCTAGAGATAAGTCGACAGGATCATACGAAAAACTGTTTTTT | CSARDKSTGSYEKLFF | TRBJ1-4 | TRBV20-1 | . | many
TGTGCCAGCAGCGTAGACCAACACAATGAGCAGTTCTTC | CASSVDQHNEQFF | TRBJ2-1 | TRBV9 | . | few
TGCAGCGTTGTAGGACTCTCTAGCACAGATACGCAGTATTTT | CSVVGLSSTDTQYF | TRBJ2-3 | TRBV29-1 | . | few
TGCGCCAGCAGCTTAGGGACTAGTCCCAACTACGAGCAGTACTTC | CASSLGTSPNYEQYF | TRBJ2-7 | TRBV5-1 | TRBD2 | many
TGCAGCGTTGCACAGCCCTACGAGCAGTACTTC | CSVAQPYEQYF | TRBJ2-7 | TRBV29-1 | . | few
TGTGCCAGCAGTGAACGGACAGCGGGAGCCAATGAGCAGTTCTTC | CASSERTAGANEQFF | TRBJ2-1 | TRBV6-1 | TRBD2 | many
TGTGCCAGCAGCTTAATTGGGGGATTGGGTCAGTCCTACGAGCAGTACTTC | CASSLIGGLGQSYEQYF | TRBJ2-7 | TRBV7-9 | . | many
TGCGCCAGCAGCCAAGATTCCCACCTAGGGCCCGAGCAGTACTTC | CASSQDSHLGPEQYF | TRBJ2-7 | TRBV4-1 | . | many
TGCAGTGCTGAAGGGGGGCGGGTGATAACGGATGAGCAGTTCTTC | CSAEGGRVITDEQFF | TRBJ2-1 | TRBV20-1 | . | many
TGCAGCGACAAAAACAGGGACGTCCTGACTTTC | CSDKNRDVLTF | TRBJ2-6 | TRBV29-1 | . | many
TGTGCCAGCTCACCGGGACAGGACTATGGCTACACCTTC | CASSPGQDYGYTF | TRBJ1-2 | TRBV18 | TRBD1 | many
TGTGCCAGCAGTCTGCGGGCCCCCACAGATACGCAGTATTTT | CASSLRAPTDTQYF | TRBJ2-3 | TRBV27 | . | few
TGTGCCAGCAGTTGGGTAACCGGGGAGCTGTTTTTT | CASSWVTGELFF | TRBJ2-2 | TRBV5-6 | . | many
TGTGCCAGCAGCCAGACTAGCGGGAGTGCCGGGACAGATACGCAGTATTTT | CASSQTSGSAGTDTQYF | TRBJ2-3 | TRBV7-6 | TRBD2 | many
TGCAGTGCTTGGACTAGCGCGTACACAGATACGCAGTATTTT | CSAWTSAYTDTQYF | TRBJ2-3 | TRBV20-1 | TRBD2 | few
TGTGCCAGCAGCCAAGCCCTAGCGGGAGTCGACGAGCAGTACTTC | CASSQALAGVDEQYF | TRBJ2-7 | TRBV3-1 | TRBD2 | few
TGTGCCAGCACCGAGTACCAAGAGACCCAGTACTTC | CASTEYQETQYF | TRBJ2-5 | TRBV12-3/TRBV12-4 | . | .
TGTGCCACCAGCCTCAACGGGGAGCTGTTTTTT | CATSLNGELFF | TRBJ2-2 | TRBV24-1 | . | many